These 29 T cell receptor beta chains were all obtained from the same sample, sequenced in a study of CD8 T cells in Susac syndrome. Random hexamers primed reverse transcription of about 0.45 to 1 ug RNA. TCRdb re-called the immunoSEQ multiplex PCR reads through MiXCR, storing one row per CDR3 protein. Found here are about 240,000 distinct CDR3 sequences, 90% to 97% of them singletons; the top ten hold approximately 0.1%. Sequenced material: CD4+ T cells from PBMCs. The receptors originated from a human donor with Susac syndrome.

The rearrangement uses TRBV12-3 or TRBV12-4 and TRBJ1-2; TRBD1 might be the D (5 bases). Trimming cost V 6 bases and J 4 bases, with 9 bases left between them. There are 12 residues in the CDR3. The CDR3 loop is CASSDQGYGYTF. Written as DNA, the CDR3 is TGTGCCAGCAGCGATCAGGGCTATGGCTACACCTTC.

V gene TRBV9 combines with J gene TRBJ2-3; D uncertain. This CDR3 has 13 residues. In germline, CDR1 is SGDLS, CDR2 YYNGEE. V lost 0 bases, J lost 6 bases, and 8 bases lay in between. For the CDR3, the DNA is TGTGCCAGCAGCGTAGAAACTACCGATACGCAGTATTTT. Protein product: CASSVETTDTQYF.

The chain joins TRBV29-1 to TRBJ1-2, with D hard to call. Germline values: CDR1 SQVTM, CDR2 ANQGSEA. This CDR3 is built from 9 residues. The CDR3 DNA reads TGCTATACCAGTGATGGCTACACCTTC. Translation gives CYTSDGYTF.

In nucleotides, the CDR3 is TGTGCCAGCAGCCAAGAAGGCGGACAGGGTGGCAATGAGCAGTTCTTC. Translating it yields CASSQEGGQGGNEQFF. V usage is TRBV4-2 and J usage is TRBJ2-1; 8 bases are shared with TRBD1. V shed 0 bases and J 6 bases; nucleotides not matched to a gene: 7. Germline-derived CDR1 and CDR2 are LGHNA and YNFKEQ. The CDR3 has 16 amino acids.

This chain joins TRBV18 and TRBJ2-3; D uncertain. The CDR3 is 13 residues long. V lost 1 base and J 5 bases, leaving 7 bases between the germline ends. Germline assignment: CDR1 KGHSH and CDR2 LQKENI. The CDR3 protein is CASSPLSVDTQYF. The DNA of the CDR3 is TGTGCCAGCTCACCACTTTCGGTAGATACGCAGTATTTT.

The chain carries TRBV12-3 or TRBV12-4 and TRBJ1-4; D not resolved. V was trimmed by 6 bases and J by 0 bases, leaving 14 bases between them. This CDR3 is 16 amino acids long. CDR3 sequence: CASSPGRIPTNEKLFF. In DNA, the CDR3 is TGTGCCAGCAGCCCCGGCCGGATACCAACTAATGAAAAACTGTTTTTT.

CDR3: CSANPGANVLTF. DNA for the CDR3: TGCAGTGCTAATCCTGGGGCCAACGTCCTGACTTTC. The chain combines TRBV20-1 with TRBJ2-6; D is unclear. Germline CDR1 reads DFQATT; CDR2 reads SNEGSKA (reference sequence). This CDR3 comprises 12 residues. Trimming removed 4 bases at V and 2 bases at J, with 3 bases between.

CDR3 coding DNA: TGTGCCAGCAGCCCTTTGGAGGGAAATCAGCCCCAGCATTTT. This sequence encodes CASSPLEGNQPQHF. J is TRBJ1-5 and V is TRBV16, with D unclear. Per the germline V gene, CDR1 is KGHSY and CDR2 is FQNENV. Deletions cut 4 bases from V and 4 bases from J, with 11 bases between. This CDR3 has 14 residues.

The chain has TRBV24-1 and TRBJ2-3; the D gene is possibly TRBD2 (5 bases). V lost 0 bases and J 4 bases, leaving 10 bases between the germline ends. Germline V gives CDR1 KGHDR, CDR2 SFDVKD. There are 15 residues in the CDR3. DNA for the CDR3: TGTGCCACCAGTGATTTGGCGGGTTCCCCAGATACGCAGTATTTT. This sequence encodes CATSDLAGSPDTQYF.

The chain joins TRBV15 to TRBJ2-7; 9 bases are shared with TRBD1. The CDR3 runs 15 residues. The J segment lost 3 bases and the V segment lost 5 bases, leaving 8 bases of the junction unmatched. The V gene's germline CDR1 is LNHNV and CDR2 YYDKDF (reference sequence). The CDR3 spells CATSGRDREIYEQYF. The CDR3 nucleotides read TGTGCCACCAGCGGCCGGGACAGGGAGATCTACGAGCAGTACTTC.

J is TRBJ1-1 and V is TRBV5-1; 10 bases fit TRBD1. Germline CDR1 SGHRS, CDR2 YFSETQ. Unmatched junction bases numbered 3, after V lost 0 bases and J lost 1 base. The CDR3 length is 16 residues. CDR3 nucleotide sequence: TGCGCCAGCAGCTTGGGACAGGGGGCCGGGAACACTGAAGCTTTCTTT. It yields the protein CASSLGQGAGNTEAFF. The full variable domain, completed using reference TRBV5-1 and TRBJ1-1, is KAGVTQTPRYLIKTRGQQVTLSCSPISGHRSVSWYQQTPGQGLQFLFEYFSETQRNKGNFPGRFSGRQFSNSRSEMNVSTLELGDSALYLCASSLGQGAGNTEAFFGQGTRLTVV.

The V call is TRBV10-2, the J call TRBJ2-7; D possibly corresponds to TRBD1 (6 bases). V was trimmed by 6 bases and J by 0 bases, leaving 12 bases between them. This CDR3 has 14 residues. The germline CDR1 and CDR2 sequences are WSHSY and SAAADI. The CDR3 DNA is TGCGCCAGCAGACTGACAGGCCTCTCCTACGAGCAGTACTTC. Translation: CASRLTGLSYEQYF.

The CDR3 nucleotides read TGCAGTGCGGCGCGGGAGTTGGGCTACGAGCAGTACTTC. This gives the protein CSAARELGYEQYF. The V and J genes are TRBV20-1 and TRBJ2-7, with TRBD2 identical over 7 bases. Germline CDR1 reads DFQATT; CDR2 reads SNEGSKA (reference sequence). This CDR3 contains 13 residues. The V and J ends lost 6 bases and 3 bases, in that order; junction bases with no gene match: 8.

The rearrangement joins TRBV12-3 or TRBV12-4 to TRBJ1-4, with 9 bases identical to TRBD1. The CDR3 consists of 13 residues. The J segment lost 10 bases and the V segment lost 7 bases, leaving 7 bases of the junction unmatched. The CDR3 bases are TGTGCCAGCATCGGGACAGGGATTGGAAAACTGTTTTTT. The encoded protein is CASIGTGIGKLFF.

The rearrangement uses TRBV5-1 and TRBJ2-2; no reliable D call. This CDR3 has 13 residues. V lost 4 bases, J lost 4 bases, and 8 bases lay in between. Germline V gives CDR1 SGHRS, CDR2 YFSETQ. Here the CDR3 reads CASSDDLTGELFF. In DNA form, the CDR3 reads TGCGCCAGCAGCGACGACCTCACCGGGGAGCTGTTTTTT.

CDR3 nucleotides: TGTGCCAGCAGCCTCGACAGGGTTCGGGACGAGCAGTACTTC. It is translated as CASSLDRVRDEQYF. The chain recombines TRBV5-4 with TRBJ2-7, with 7 bases lining up with TRBD1. Germline CDR1 SGHNT, CDR2 YYREEE (reference sequence). CDR3 size: 14 residues. The V segment lost 4 bases and the J segment 5 bases; nucleotides outside the gene matches: 9.

V usage is TRBV5-1 and J usage is TRBJ2-4; TRBD1 aligns across 8 bases. The germline V gene has CDR1 SGHRS and CDR2 YFSETQ. The V gene end was trimmed by 5 bases and the J gene end by 6 bases; junction bases not matched to a gene: 13. CDR3 length: 16 residues. This chain's CDR3 is CASRPRGQGALNIQYF. CDR3 DNA sequence: TGCGCCAGCAGACCTCGCGGACAGGGCGCGCTAAACATTCAGTACTTC.

This clonotype has a single count. The V and J genes are TRBV30 and TRBJ2-3, with D perhaps TRBD1 or TRBD2 (6 bases each). V lost 1 base, J lost 4 bases, and 15 bases lay in between. Per the germline V gene, CDR1 is GTSNPN and CDR2 is SVGIG (reference sequence). There are 15 residues in the CDR3. DNA for the CDR3: TGTGCCTGGAGTGGGGGGGCCGGGACTTCAGATACGCAGTATTTT. Protein sequence: CAWSGGAGTSDTQYF.

The chain carries TRBV7-6 and TRBJ2-1, with 8 bases matching TRBD2. The J segment lost 4 bases and the V segment lost 3 bases, leaving 8 bases of the junction unmatched. CDR1 SGHVS and CDR2 FNYEAQ come from the germline V gene. The CDR3 totals 16 residues. CDR3 DNA sequence: TGTGCCAGCAGCTTTCGGTTTAGCGGGATTTACAATGAGCAGTTCTTC. Translating gives CASSFRFSGIYNEQFF.

The CDR3 DNA follows: TGCAGCGTTGAGGCCAGGGGCACAGATACGCAGTATTTT. This sequence encodes CSVEARGTDTQYF. The chain carries TRBV29-1 and TRBJ2-3; D perhaps matches TRBD1 (5 bases). The germline V gene has CDR1 SQVTM and CDR2 ANQGSEA. The CDR3 has 13 residues. The V and J ends lost 3 bases and 1 base respectively, with 8 bases between them.

This clonotype was picked up one time. V is TRBV7-9 and J is TRBJ2-1, with 7 bases that match TRBD1. J was trimmed by 5 bases and V by 2 bases; bases with no gene match: 15. CDR3 length equals 18 residues. Germline-derived CDR1 and CDR2 are SEHNR and FQNEAQ (reference sequence). CDR3 residues: CASSLQGIVQGSNNEQFF. The CDR3 nucleotides are TGTGCCAGCAGCTTACAAGGCATCGTACAGGGGAGCAACAATGAGCAGTTCTTC.

The chain is built from TRBV2 and TRBJ1-1, with TRBD1 matching over 7 bases. Germline lookup yields CDR1 SNHLY and CDR2 FYNNEI. The junction had 7 bases not matched to a gene; V was cut back by 2 bases and J by 10 bases. The CDR3 has 13 amino acids. This CDR3 is CASSEQGGAPAFF. The CDR3 coding sequence is TGTGCCAGCAGTGAACAGGGGGGCGCTCCAGCTTTCTTT.

This clonotype was observed a single time. The V call is TRBV6-5, the J call TRBJ1-5, with 7 bases matching TRBD1. Germline CDR1 and CDR2: MNHEY and SVGAGI. The CDR3 loop spans 13 amino acids. V lost 7 bases to trimming and J lost 7 bases; unmatched junction nucleotides: 7. This CDR3 is CASNNRGGQPQHF. CDR3 DNA sequence: TGTGCCAGCAACAACAGGGGTGGACAGCCCCAGCATTTT.

The chain is built from TRBV30 and TRBJ1-1; tentatively, D is TRBD1 (5 bases). V was clipped by 2 bases and J by 2 bases, with 12 bases between them. The CDR3 runs to 14 residues. Germline CDR1 GTSNPN, CDR2 SVGIG (reference sequence). CDR3 DNA sequence: TGTGCCTGGAGTACGATGGGGGAAAACACTGAAGCTTTCTTT. It codes for CAWSTMGENTEAFF.

The rearrangement joins TRBV29-1 to TRBJ2-7; 8 bases line up with TRBD1. CDR3 length equals 13 residues. Germline CDR1 and CDR2: SQVTM and ANQGSEA. The ends lost 6 bases at V and 4 bases at J; junction bases unmatched: 8. Here the CDR3 reads CSVATGEVYEQYF. Written as DNA, the CDR3 is TGCAGCGTCGCGACAGGGGAAGTTTACGAGCAGTACTTC.

V gene TRBV29-1 combines with J gene TRBJ2-7; no reliable D call. Trimming removed 4 bases from V and 2 bases from J, with 15 bases in between. The CDR3 runs 14 residues. CDR1 and CDR2 (germline): SQVTM, ANQGSEA. CDR3 in amino acids: CSVVFLVSPYEQYF. The DNA of the CDR3 is TGCAGCGTTGTTTTCTTAGTTTCTCCCTACGAGCAGTACTTC.

This chain connects TRBV15 to TRBJ1-5; D possibly corresponds to TRBD1 (6 bases). Trimming took 0 bases from V and 3 from J, leaving 15 bases between them. Germline V gives CDR1 LNHNV, CDR2 YYDKDF (reference sequence). The CDR3 totals 17 residues. The CDR3 loop reads CATSRDLIGGVNQPQHF. CDR3 bases: TGTGCCACCAGCAGAGATCTTATAGGGGGAGTCAATCAGCCCCAGCATTTT.

This clonotype was seen only once. The chain links TRBV7-9 to TRBJ2-3; D unresolved. Per germline, CDR1 SEHNR and CDR2 FQNEAQ (reference sequence). The ends were cut back, 4 bases at V and 11 bases at J, with 22 bases in the middle. The CDR3 is 15 residues long. The CDR3 spells CASSSYIIEVQEQYF. DNA of the CDR3: TGTGCCAGCAGCTCTTACATCATAGAGGTTCAGGAGCAGTATTTT.

The genes are TRBV24-1 and TRBJ2-1; 13 bases are shared with TRBD2. V lost 5 bases and J lost 10; bases outside the gene matches: 1. This CDR3 region has 13 residues. Germline assignment: CDR1 KGHDR and CDR2 SFDVKD. The CDR3: CATSGLAGGEQFF. In nucleotides, the CDR3 is TGTGCCACCAGTGGACTAGCGGGAGGCGAGCAGTTCTTC.